This entry is about one T cell receptor beta chain. The antigen remains unidentified. Looked up from germline, CDR1 is SGHRS and CDR2 is YFSETQ. The CDR3 has 14 residues. Trimming cost V 5 bases and J 1 base, with 12 bases left between them. The assay was immunoSEQ multiplex PCR, and TCRdb's table has in-frame clones only and misses some. Here the sample spans about 87,000 clones, roughly 89% being singletons. The source of the sample is a study of OX40 agonist ivuxolimab in advanced cancers. Study overall: Partial responses were observed in three patients, of whom one had hepatocellular carcinoma and two had cutaneous melanoma. Study observations and caveats: Dosing at 0.1 to 3.0 mg/kg was accompanied by clonal expansion of CD4+ and CD8+ blood T cells by week 6. Expanded clones belonging to CD8+ T cells outnumbered, on average, those of CD4+. Some nonresponders likewise displayed low normalized T-cell clonal expansion.

The starting material was CD4+ or CD8+ T cells sorted from blood, obtained in a trial of the OX40 agonist ivuxolimab. This TCR came from an adult with an advanced solid tumor such as melanoma, head and neck, liver or kidney cancer. This chain links TRBV5-1 with TRBJ1-1; tentatively, D is TRBD1 (5 bases). The CDR3: CASRSEQENTEAFF. DNA of the CDR3: TGCGCCAGCAGGTCCGAACAGGAGAACACTGAAGCTTTCTTT.